This T cell receptor beta chain was retrieved from a study of identical twins. Study outcomes and limitations: Out-of-frame sharing of TCR alpha in monozygotic twins was underestimated by models. In drawing conclusions, the study used cross-sectional statistical analysis and did not follow the same donors.

A universal primer binding site was introduced by template switching. The final cDNA contained unique molecular identifiers. TCRdb ran MiXCR on the 5' RACE reads and lists one entry per CDR3 protein. This table holds some 590,000 distinct CDR3 sequences, 9% to 10% found once. Per germline, CDR1 MNHNS and CDR2 SASEGT. The CDR3 spans 14 residues. Comments on this clonotype: The antigen is undetermined.

A further study also used this sample, focusing on yellow fever vaccine responses in identical twins. From that study: Reportedly, the T cell response mounted by twins to vaccine seemed partly convergent, partly personalized.

The chain recombines TRBV6-1 with TRBJ2-1; 12 nucleotides align to TRBD2. Sample: PBMCs. This receptor was obtained from a woman between 18 and 30 years old in good health. Written as DNA, the CDR3 is TGTGCGACGGGGCTAGCGGGGGGGTACAATGAGCAGTTCTTC. Amino acids: CATGLAGGYNEQFF.